In this sample, the clone carrying this T cell receptor (beta chain) turned up many times. Preparation of the TCRbeta library used unique molecular identifiers. MiXCR, applied by TCRdb to the PCR reads, yields one record per CDR3 protein. The profile covers more than 550,000 distinct CDR3 sequences, with roughly a tenth appearing a single time and about 4% taken by the ten largest. The sample is drawn from a study of T-cell reconstitution after alpha-beta-depleted transplantation in children. Germline assignment: CDR1 SGHRS and CDR2 YFSETQ. The CDR3 is 11 residues long. V lost 3 bases to trimming and J lost 13 bases; unmatched junction nucleotides: 7.

This receptor was identified in a human donor who donated a stem cell graft to a child with acute myeloid leukemia. The chain employs TRBV5-1 and TRBJ2-7, with 7 bases fitting TRBD2. The source material was PBMCs from the stem cell graft donor, sampled from the stem cell graft. The DNA for the CDR3 is TGCGCCAGCAGCTCCCGGGACTACCTCTACTTC. Translating it yields CASSSRDYLYF.